The present T cell receptor (beta chain) was sequenced within a study of shared T cell receptors in the human thymus. The method was immunoSEQ multiplex PCR; TCRdb's version includes in-frame clones alone and lacks a portion of them. This sample has 600,000 to 900,000 clones, with 70% to 90% found just once. V shed 7 bases and J shed 3 bases, with 29 bases lying between them. The CDR3 totals 19 residues. The germline V gene has CDR1 SGHDT and CDR2 YYEEEE. Another study also made use of these data, one on human thymus T cells. This second study says: Corrective cardiac operations yielded the resected thymus tissue. An apparent bias in V and J gene usage was seen in thymic and blood repertoires. The related literature has documented a marked overlap of thymic repertoires among unrelated individuals.

This TCR was recovered from a girl in the first two years of life with a congenital heart defect. The rearrangement joins TRBV5-6 to TRBJ1-5, with D perhaps matching TRBD1 (6 bases). Specimen: thymocytes. The CDR3 protein is CASFKWGRGHTRNNQPQHF. The CDR3 DNA sequence: TGTGCCAGCTTCAAGTGGGGCAGGGGCCACACTAGGAACAATCAGCCCCAGCATTTT.